Listed here is a single T cell receptor beta chain. Its specificity is not known. The sample is drawn from a study of human T cells and chemical hapten exposure. Turning to the study itself: Sensitization involved placing 2% DPC onto a 2 cm by 2 cm region of upper inner arm skin.

Original handling: A per-sample median of roughly 97,000 TCRs was observed, with a range of about 20,000 to 700,000. One entry per CDR3 protein results from TCRdb running MiXCR on the RACE reads. The V and J calls here are based on TCRdb, not the publication. The table includes about 120,000 distinct CDR3 sequences, around an eighth detected once. The CDR3 covers 16 residues. Germline values: CDR1 MGHRA, CDR2 YSYEKL. Unmatched junction bases numbered 6, after V lost 1 base and J lost 6 bases. Study-wide points: In comparison with controls, expanded TCRs gave rise to a significantly larger number of large CDR3 similarity clusters.

Time point in this sample: pre-sensitization, week 0. The treatment: therapeutic diphenylcyclopropenone sensitization with weekly scalp DPC. Before extraction, the whole blood was not fractionated, and total RNA was taken from it. The sequence was obtained from a woman younger than 35 with alopecia areata. Some clones in this sample may be carry-over from other donors' samples. The sample consisted of whole blood, taken in connection with sensitization to the hapten diphenylcyclopropenone (DPC). The chain couples TRBV4-1 to TRBJ2-1; 10 positions match TRBD2. The DNA of the CDR3 is TGCGCCAGCAGCCAAGTTCAACTAGCGGGAACCAATGAGCAGTTCTTC. Translating it yields CASSQVQLAGTNEQFF.